This T cell receptor beta chain emerged from a study of T cell responses to AZD1222 COVID-19 vaccine. Study-wide background: Both about-4-week and about-12-week second-dose recipients were combined. Points from the study as a whole: Spike-specific TCR breadth and depth were elevated following two AZD1222 doses. Every sample of the repertoires postdated the peak T cell response.

The V gene's germline CDR1 is SNHLY and CDR2 FYNNEI. Trimming took 0 bases from V and 3 from J, leaving 12 bases between them. The CDR3 is 15 amino acids. Regarding this clone: What it recognizes is unknown.

The data were produced by immunoSEQ multiplex PCR, yet TCRdb's version contains in-frame clones alone and is incomplete. The table has about 97,000 clones, around nine tenths seen once; the top ten hold about 2.8%. This TCR was sampled from an adult in good health. The chain uses TRBV2 and TRBJ2-7, with D perhaps TRBD2 (5 bases). The sequences come from peripheral blood, collected on day 0 of AZD1222 vaccination. CDR3 in amino acids: CASSEAGPGIYEQYF. CDR3 bases: TGTGCCAGCAGTGAAGCCGGACCGGGGATCTACGAGCAGTACTTC.